This TCR beta chain was sequenced during a study of blood T cell repertoires in COVID-19 (dated by TCRdb to between 2020 and 2021). About the full investigation: The collaborator samples originated in the United States, Italy and Spain and spanned the acute and convalescent phases of COVID-19. Samples came from the ongoing ImmuneRACE study (first 160 participants) plus 1,254 subjects from 6 global collaborators. The repertoires were made available in a free public database intended to serve as a resource for research on the immune response to SARS-CoV-2. HLA class I and class II types, where available, came from metadata supplied by the sample provider rather than from assay-based typing. The prospective study material was composed of cDNA or gDNA derived from T cells, B-cell-depleted T cells, or PBMCs. Deeply sampled blood TCRbeta repertoires from subjects exposed to, actively infected with, or recovered from COVID-19 were included in the dataset. The sample metadata nearly always contained a de-identified subject ID, COVID-19 status, age in years and sex.

Inclusive of the bounding cysteine and phenylalanine, the CDR3 is 19 residues long. The only DNA kept is the CDR3, 57 bases in frame from the first base. The CDR1 and CDR2 encoded by the germline V gene are SGHRS and YFSETQ. The junction shows trimming of 0 bases on V and 1 base on J, and the gene matches do not reach 11 bases of it. The study at large found these results: Clinical and demographic metadata were provided uncurated, with the amount varying by source and participant.

TCRbeta CDR3 regions were amplified from genomic DNA using the immunoSEQ Assay, a bias-controlled multiplex PCR. The paper's processing steps were these. The number of nucleated cells in each sample was estimated from the amplification of reference gene primers within the assay. To quantify the absolute abundance of each unique TCRbeta CDR3 rearrangement, sequence reads were collapsed and filtered. Productive Simpson clonality was computed per sample as the square root of Simpson's diversity index over productive rearrangements. TCRdb obtained this table from immuneACCESS and retained in-frame rearrangements with V and J assigned. These tables miss some clones; where compared with another copy, unresolved V genes account for less than half of the shortfall, and the remainder is unexplained. The V and J calls and the clone size are those of that table, but D and trimming were determined from the DNA. The sample table records about 250,000 clones; about 80% of these occur just once. The ten largest clonotypes hold about 9.6% of the sample.

With respect to this clone: Its antigen remains unidentified. Per-base quality was not reported, and no clone a single base away is much larger than it.

Collaborating institutions collected whole blood in K2EDTA tubes following their own protocols. For TCRbeta analysis, collaborators shipped samples in one of three forms: frozen whole blood, isolated PBMCs, or DNA extracted from either of those sample types. This chain is built from TRBV5-1 and TRBJ1-3, with TRBD1 matching 9 junction bases. The sequence was collected from a man older than 75 with acute or convalescent COVID-19. The sample consisted of peripheral blood. The base sequence is TGCGCCAGCAGCTTGGTTCCGGGGACAGGGTATGGTTCTGGAAACACCATATATTTT. Its translation reads: CASSLVPGTGYGSGNTIYF.